These 2 T cell receptor beta chains came from one sample sequenced in a study of T cell responses to AZD1222 COVID-19 vaccine. Measured with immunoSEQ multiplex PCR; TCRdb has only the in-frame clones, and not every one. Here the sample spans roughly 120,000 clones, 93% being singletons. Sequencing used peripheral blood, obtained 28 days after the second AZD1222 dose. The receptors come from an adult who received the AZD1222 COVID-19 vaccine.

V is TRBV19 and J is TRBJ1-2; D is perhaps TRBD1 (5 bases). V dropped 4 bases and J dropped 3 bases, with 18 bases sitting between them. The CDR3 sequence is 16 residues long. The germline gives CDR1 LNHDA, CDR2 SQIVND (reference sequence). CDR3 sequence reads: CASSSYGHLRDYGYTF. The CDR3 coding sequence is TGTGCCAGTAGTAGCTATGGACACCTTAGGGACTATGGCTACACCTTC. Full variable domain (remainder filled in from reference TRBV19 and TRBJ1-2): DGGITQSPKYLFRKEGQNVTLSCEQNLNHDAMYWYRQDPGQGLRLIYYSQIVNDFQKGDIAEGYSVSREKKESFPLTVTSAQKNPTAFYLCASSSYGHLRDYGYTFGSGTRLTVV.

The V call is TRBV5-1, the J call TRBJ2-7; 10 nucleotides match TRBD1. Germline CDR1 is SGHRS and CDR2 is YFSETQ. The CDR3 spans 15 residues. V shed 3 bases and J 6 bases; nucleotides not matched to a gene: 9. The CDR3 here is CASSSTGTGASEQYF. The DNA of the CDR3 is TGCGCCAGCAGCTCCACCGGGACAGGGGCAAGCGAGCAGTACTTC.